This entry concerns a single T cell receptor beta chain. Original processing notes: Nucleated cell counts were estimated from reference gene primer amplification. The assay was immunoSEQ multiplex PCR, and TCRdb's table has in-frame clones only and misses some. V, J and clone size derive from that table, while D and trimming were established from the DNA sequence. Of around 310,000 clones listed, approximately 91% were seen once; the top ten hold under 15%. The sample is drawn from a study of blood T cell repertoires in COVID-19. Between the trimmed V and J ends, which lost 10 bases and 3 bases, there was a span of 14 bases. CDR3 length: 13 residues. The germline V gene encodes CDR1 WNHNN and CDR2 SYGVQD (reference sequence).

This TCR was recovered from an older woman with acute or convalescent COVID-19. The material sequenced was peripheral blood. The chain carries TRBV10-1 and TRBJ2-3; weak D call: TRBD2 (5 bases). The CDR3: CATRRGWTDTQYF. CDR3 bases: TGCGCCACCAGACGGGGTTGGACAGATACGCAGTATTTT.